The rows below give T cell receptor beta chains drawn from one sample of a study of cytomegalovirus exposure and HLA in healthy donors. Profiling relied on immunoSEQ multiplex PCR, and the TCRdb table lists in-frame clones only, not all of them. The sample lists about 210,000 clones; about four fifths were seen once. The sequenced sample consisted of PBMCs. All receptors come from a man aged 40-49 years in good health and CMV-seropositive. Both conserved end residues are part of each CDR3. D genes are given only for firm matches. The size field is filled for only some rows; it gives once, few, many or a size class.

j_gene: TRBJ2-7; v_gene: TRBV30; abundance: -; d_gene: -; CDR3aa: CAASGSGLTSSYEQYF; CDR3nt: TGTGCCGCGTCGGGTAGCGGCCTTACGAGCTCCTACGAGCAGTACTTC
j_gene: TRBJ1-2; v_gene: TRBV10-2; abundance: -; d_gene: TRBD1; CDR3aa: CASSVDRGYGYTF; CDR3nt: TGCGCCAGCAGCGTTGACAGGGGATATGGCTACACCTTC
j_gene: TRBJ1-1; v_gene: TRBV15; abundance: once; d_gene: -; CDR3aa: CATSLGGFDESFF; CDR3nt: TGTGCCACCAGCCTCGGGGGGTTTGATGAATCTTTCTTT
j_gene: TRBJ1-2; v_gene: TRBV5-5; abundance: -; d_gene: TRBD1; CDR3aa: CASSFEPQGDYGYTF; CDR3nt: TGTGCCAGCAGCTTCGAACCACAGGGGGACTATGGCTACACCTTC
j_gene: TRBJ1-2; v_gene: TRBV6-1; abundance: few; d_gene: -; CDR3aa: CASSEALGHGYTF; CDR3nt: TGTGCCAGCAGTGAAGCGCTGGGCCATGGCTACACCTTC
j_gene: TRBJ1-1; v_gene: TRBV7-8; abundance: -; d_gene: -; CDR3aa: CASSLVRTEAFF; CDR3nt: TGTGCCAGCAGCTTAGTGAGGACTGAAGCTTTCTTT
j_gene: TRBJ1-2; v_gene: TRBV7-8; abundance: -; d_gene: -; CDR3aa: CASSLVFVREGNGYTF; CDR3nt: TGTGCCAGCAGCTTAGTCTTTGTCAGGGAGGGGAATGGCTACACCTTC
j_gene: TRBJ1-1; v_gene: TRBV27; abundance: -; d_gene: -; CDR3aa: CASSFGGQDADAFF; CDR3nt: TGTGCCAGCAGTTTTGGAGGGCAGGATGCCGACGCTTTCTTT
j_gene: TRBJ2-5; v_gene: TRBV5-1; abundance: -; d_gene: -; CDR3aa: CASSLVPGEFETQYF; CDR3nt: TGCGCCAGCAGCTTGGTTCCGGGAGAGTTCGAGACCCAGTACTTC
j_gene: TRBJ2-2; v_gene: TRBV27; abundance: few; d_gene: TRBD2; CDR3aa: CASSRTSGIAGELFF; CDR3nt: TGTGCCAGCAGTAGGACTAGCGGGATCGCCGGGGAGCTGTTTTTT
j_gene: TRBJ1-1; v_gene: TRBV28; abundance: -; d_gene: -; CDR3aa: CASSSTGVVMNTEAFF; CDR3nt: TGTGCCAGCAGTTCCACGGGGGTGGTAATGAACACTGAAGCTTTCTTT
j_gene: TRBJ1-1; v_gene: TRBV19; abundance: -; d_gene: -; CDR3aa: CASSRGKNTEAFF; CDR3nt: TGTGCCAGTAGCAGGGGAAAGAACACTGAAGCTTTCTTT
j_gene: TRBJ1-2; v_gene: TRBV18; abundance: -; d_gene: TRBD1; CDR3aa: CASSHLDRGDGYTF; CDR3nt: TGTGCCAGCTCACACCTTGACAGGGGGGATGGCTACACCTTC
j_gene: TRBJ1-1; v_gene: TRBV5-6; abundance: -; d_gene: -; CDR3aa: CASSLGAGRTEAFF; CDR3nt: TGTGCCAGCAGCTTGGGGGCAGGCCGAACTGAAGCTTTCTTT
j_gene: TRBJ2-2; v_gene: TRBV7-9; abundance: -; d_gene: -; CDR3aa: CASSFESAGELFF; CDR3nt: TGTGCCAGCAGCTTTGAAAGCGCCGGGGAGCTGTTTTTT
j_gene: TRBJ2-1; v_gene: TRBV15; abundance: -; d_gene: -; CDR3aa: CATSRVGTASESYNEQFF; CDR3nt: TGTGCCACCAGCAGAGTGGGGACGGCTAGCGAATCCTACAATGAGCAGTTCTTC
j_gene: TRBJ2-7; v_gene: TRBV27; abundance: few; d_gene: TRBD1; CDR3aa: CASSSWTGREQYF; CDR3nt: TGTGCCAGCAGTTCCTGGACAGGGCGCGAGCAGTACTTC
j_gene: TRBJ1-1; v_gene: TRBV7-9; abundance: -; d_gene: -; CDR3aa: CASSLAALYTEAFF; CDR3nt: TGTGCCAGCAGCTTAGCGGCCTTATACACTGAAGCTTTCTTT
j_gene: TRBJ2-7; v_gene: TRBV6-1; abundance: few; d_gene: -; CDR3aa: CASSEDDGGHYEQYF; CDR3nt: TGTGCCAGCAGTGAAGACGATGGGGGACATTACGAGCAGTACTTC
j_gene: TRBJ2-7; v_gene: TRBV28; abundance: -; d_gene: TRBD1; CDR3aa: CASHRDRGNEQYF; CDR3nt: TGTGCCAGTCACCGGGACAGGGGGAACGAGCAGTACTTC
j_gene: TRBJ2-7; v_gene: TRBV6-6; abundance: -; d_gene: -; CDR3aa: CASSYAGKQYF; CDR3nt: TGTGCCAGCAGTTACGCAGGGAAGCAGTACTTC
j_gene: TRBJ1-1; v_gene: TRBV2; abundance: -; d_gene: -; CDR3aa: CASSAPRGAPNTEAFF; CDR3nt: TGTGCCAGCAGTGCCCCCCGAGGCGCCCCGAACACTGAAGCTTTCTTT
j_gene: TRBJ1-3; v_gene: TRBV27; abundance: -; d_gene: -; CDR3aa: CASSETGGNTIYF; CDR3nt: TGTGCCAGCAGCGAGACAGGTGGAAACACCATATATTTT
j_gene: TRBJ1-2; v_gene: TRBV19; abundance: -; d_gene: TRBD1; CDR3aa: CASSPGTGDYGYTF; CDR3nt: TGTGCCAGTAGCCCCGGGACAGGGGACTATGGCTACACCTTC
j_gene: TRBJ1-1; v_gene: TRBV11-3; abundance: -; d_gene: -; CDR3aa: CASSPRVDKWDTEAFF; CDR3nt: TGTGCCAGCAGCCCCCGCGTCGACAAGTGGGACACTGAAGCTTTCTTT
j_gene: TRBJ1-5; v_gene: TRBV6-1; abundance: -; d_gene: -; CDR3aa: CASSVQGYGNQPQHF; CDR3nt: TGTGCCAGCAGTGTGCAGGGTTACGGCAATCAGCCCCAGCATTTT
j_gene: TRBJ2-1; v_gene: TRBV9; abundance: -; d_gene: TRBD2; CDR3aa: CASSGTSDSYNEQFF; CDR3nt: TGTGCCAGCAGCGGCACTAGCGACTCCTACAATGAGCAGTTCTTC
j_gene: TRBJ1-4; v_gene: TRBV18; abundance: -; d_gene: -; CDR3aa: CASSPNGGEEKLFF; CDR3nt: TGTGCCAGCTCACCAAACGGAGGGGAAGAAAAACTGTTTTTT
j_gene: TRBJ2-7; v_gene: TRBV15; abundance: -; d_gene: -; CDR3aa: CATSRVLNGYEQYF; CDR3nt: TGTGCCACCAGCAGAGTCCTAAACGGGTACGAGCAGTACTTC
j_gene: TRBJ2-2; v_gene: TRBV7-2; abundance: -; d_gene: -; CDR3aa: CASSFSSTNTGELFF; CDR3nt: TGTGCCAGCAGCTTTTCTAGCACGAACACCGGGGAGCTGTTTTTT
j_gene: TRBJ2-3; v_gene: TRBV5-4; abundance: -; d_gene: TRBD1; CDR3aa: CASSVTGGRNTQYF; CDR3nt: TGTGCCAGCAGCGTGACAGGGGGAAGAAATACGCAGTATTTT
j_gene: TRBJ2-6; v_gene: TRBV9; abundance: few; d_gene: TRBD2; CDR3aa: CASSDAGVLSGANVLTF; CDR3nt: TGTGCCAGCAGCGACGCGGGGGTGCTCTCTGGGGCCAACGTCCTGACTTTC
j_gene: TRBJ2-1; v_gene: TRBV9; abundance: -; d_gene: TRBD2; CDR3aa: CASSELAGGAYNEQFF; CDR3nt: TGTGCCAGCAGCGAACTAGCGGGAGGGGCATACAATGAGCAGTTCTTC
j_gene: TRBJ1-5; v_gene: TRBV7-9; abundance: -; d_gene: -; CDR3aa: CASSATGNQPQHF; CDR3nt: TGTGCCAGCAGCGCCACAGGAAATCAGCCCCAGCATTTT
j_gene: TRBJ1-1; v_gene: TRBV16; abundance: -; d_gene: TRBD1; CDR3aa: CASSQQGGVTEAFF; CDR3nt: TGTGCCAGCAGCCAACAGGGGGGCGTCACTGAAGCTTTCTTT
j_gene: TRBJ1-5; v_gene: TRBV27; abundance: -; d_gene: -; CDR3aa: CASSLGGSNQPQHF; CDR3nt: TGTGCCAGCAGTTTAGGAGGGAGCAATCAGCCCCAGCATTTT
j_gene: TRBJ2-1; v_gene: TRBV19; abundance: -; d_gene: -; CDR3aa: CASSIGGTYNEQFF; CDR3nt: TGTGCCAGTAGTATAGGAGGAACCTACAATGAGCAGTTCTTC
j_gene: TRBJ2-1; v_gene: TRBV7-8; abundance: few; d_gene: TRBD2; CDR3aa: CASSPRSSGARSSYNEQFF; CDR3nt: TGTGCCAGCAGCCCCAGATCTAGCGGAGCAAGGAGCTCCTACAATGAGCAGTTCTTC
j_gene: TRBJ1-5; v_gene: TRBV16; abundance: -; d_gene: -; CDR3aa: CASSQARGSNQPQHF; CDR3nt: TGTGCCAGCAGCCAAGCCAGGGGTAGCAATCAGCCCCAGCATTTT
j_gene: TRBJ2-1; v_gene: TRBV6-1; abundance: medium-sized; d_gene: TRBD2; CDR3aa: CASSDERGAYNEQFF; CDR3nt: TGTGCCAGCAGTGACGAGCGGGGCGCCTACAATGAGCAGTTCTTC
j_gene: TRBJ2-4; v_gene: TRBV29-1; abundance: -; d_gene: TRBD1; CDR3aa: CSGGGQGKNIQYF; CDR3nt: TGCAGCGGGGGGGGACAGGGCAAAAACATTCAGTACTTC
j_gene: TRBJ2-2; v_gene: TRBV7-6; abundance: -; d_gene: -; CDR3aa: CASSRGPALNTGELFF; CDR3nt: TGTGCCAGCAGCCGCGGGCCGGCCCTGAACACCGGGGAGCTGTTTTTT
j_gene: TRBJ2-7; v_gene: TRBV10-3; abundance: -; d_gene: TRBD2; CDR3aa: CAISEGLEDEQYF; CDR3nt: TGTGCCATCAGTGAGGGACTAGAAGACGAGCAGTACTTC
j_gene: TRBJ1-1; v_gene: TRBV11-3; abundance: -; d_gene: -; CDR3aa: CASSLSRVIRTEAFF; CDR3nt: TGTGCCAGCAGCTTATCGAGGGTGATAAGGACTGAAGCTTTCTTT
j_gene: TRBJ2-2; v_gene: TRBV27; abundance: -; d_gene: -; CDR3aa: CASRSGLSPSGELFF; CDR3nt: TGTGCCAGCAGGTCGGGACTGTCGCCTTCCGGGGAGCTGTTTTTT
j_gene: TRBJ2-1; v_gene: TRBV14; abundance: -; d_gene: -; CDR3aa: CASSQFGGEIYNEQFF; CDR3nt: TGTGCCAGCAGCCAATTCGGGGGAGAAATCTACAATGAGCAGTTCTTC
j_gene: TRBJ1-5; v_gene: TRBV19; abundance: -; d_gene: -; CDR3aa: CASSITSGAREPQHF; CDR3nt: TGTGCCAGTAGTATAACGTCAGGGGCCCGAGAGCCCCAGCATTTT
j_gene: TRBJ1-4; v_gene: TRBV30; abundance: -; d_gene: -; CDR3aa: CAWSVYSREEKLFF; CDR3nt: TGTGCCTGGAGTGTATACAGTAGGGAGGAAAAACTGTTTTTT
j_gene: TRBJ2-1; v_gene: TRBV19; abundance: -; d_gene: TRBD2; CDR3aa: CASSIGTSGNEQFF; CDR3nt: TGTGCCAGTAGTATAGGGACTAGTGGAAATGAGCAGTTCTTC
j_gene: TRBJ2-7; v_gene: TRBV28; abundance: once; d_gene: -; CDR3aa: CASSGTSKRYEQYF; CDR3nt: TGTGCCAGCAGTGGTACTTCGAAGCGATACGAGCAGTACTTC